The TCR beta chain described here comes from a study of PD-1 blockade in mismatch repair-deficient tumors. The assay was immunoSEQ multiplex PCR, and TCRdb's table has in-frame clones only and misses some. This sample has tens of thousands of clones; roughly 80% occur once, and the top ten carry 20% to 25%. Deletions cut 0 bases from V and 4 bases from J, with 7 bases between. CDR3 length equals 14 residues. The germline V gene has CDR1 LNHNV and CDR2 YYDKDF (reference sequence). The gene calls are TRBV15 and TRBJ1-5; D gene ambiguous. Specimen: peripheral blood, collected 4 weeks after starting pembrolizumab. This clonotype originated in an adult with mismatch repair-deficient cancer. The CDR3 sequence is CATSRDLGNQPQHF. CDR3 nucleotide sequence: TGTGCCACCAGCAGAGATCTGGGGAATCAGCCCCAGCATTTT. Looking up the rest from reference TRBV15 and TRBJ1-5 gives the full variable domain: DAMVIQNPRYQVTQFGKPVTLSCSQTLNHNVMYWYQQKSSQAPKLLFHYYDKDFNNEADTPDNFQSRRPNTSFCFLDIRSPGLGDTAMYLCATSRDLGNQPQHFGDGTRLSIL.